This entry features one T cell receptor (beta chain) sequence. Its cognate antigen is unknown. CDR1 MNHEY and CDR2 SMNVEV come from the germline V gene (reference sequence). The CDR3 sequence is 13 residues long. V gave up 6 bases and J gave up 9 bases, with 15 bases separating them. Sequencing of TCR beta drew on CD8+ and CD4+ T cells from blood. Negative isolation was used for CD8+ and CD4+ T cells and FACS enrichment for TEMRA cells. This specimen comes from a study of CD8 T cells in Susac syndrome. Whole-study results and caveats: It was acknowledged by the study that relatively few individuals were included in its TCR sequencing and HLA analysis.

It was with random hexamers that 0.5 to 1 ug RNA was reverse transcribed. TCRdb reprocessed the immunoSEQ multiplex PCR reads via MiXCR and lists one record per CDR3 protein. The sample contains about 150,000 distinct CDR3 sequences, approximately 94% of which appear only once. This clonotype was obtained from a human donor in good health. The sequenced sample was CD4+ T cells from PBMCs. This chain uses TRBV27 with TRBJ2-1; D gene ambiguous. The CDR3 sequence is CASREPPWGEQFF. In DNA form, the CDR3 reads TGTGCCAGCAGGGAGCCCCCCTGGGGTGAGCAGTTCTTC.